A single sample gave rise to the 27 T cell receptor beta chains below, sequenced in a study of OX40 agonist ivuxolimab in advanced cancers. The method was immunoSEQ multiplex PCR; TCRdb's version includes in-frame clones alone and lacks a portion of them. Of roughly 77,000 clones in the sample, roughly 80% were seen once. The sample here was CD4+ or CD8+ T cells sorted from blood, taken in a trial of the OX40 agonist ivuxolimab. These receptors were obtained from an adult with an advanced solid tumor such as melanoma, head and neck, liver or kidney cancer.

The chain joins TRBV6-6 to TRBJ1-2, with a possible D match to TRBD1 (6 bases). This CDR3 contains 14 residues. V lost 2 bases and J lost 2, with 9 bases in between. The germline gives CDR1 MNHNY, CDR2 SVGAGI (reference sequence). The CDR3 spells CASSYTGSNYGYTF. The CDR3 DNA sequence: TGTGCCAGCAGTTACACAGGGTCGAACTATGGCTACACCTTC.

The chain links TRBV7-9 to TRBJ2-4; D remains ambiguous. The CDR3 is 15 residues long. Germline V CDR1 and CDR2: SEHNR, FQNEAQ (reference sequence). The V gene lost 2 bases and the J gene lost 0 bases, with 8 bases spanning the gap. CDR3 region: CASSLTGRAKNIQYF. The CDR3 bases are TGTGCCAGCAGCTTAACGGGTCGAGCCAAAAACATTCAGTACTTC.

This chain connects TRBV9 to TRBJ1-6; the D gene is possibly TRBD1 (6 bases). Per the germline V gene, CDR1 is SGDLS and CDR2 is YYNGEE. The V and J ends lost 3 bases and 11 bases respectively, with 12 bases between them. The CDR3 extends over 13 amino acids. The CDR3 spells CASSGGGQAPLHF. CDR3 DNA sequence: TGTGCCAGCAGCGGGGGGGGGCAAGCACCCCTCCACTTT. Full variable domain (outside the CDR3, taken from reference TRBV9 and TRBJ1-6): DSGVTQTPKHLITATGQRVTLRCSPRSGDLSVYWYQQSLDQGLQFLIQYYNGEERAKGNILERFSAQQFPDLHSELNLSSLELGDSALYFCASSGGGQAPLHFGNGTRLTVT.

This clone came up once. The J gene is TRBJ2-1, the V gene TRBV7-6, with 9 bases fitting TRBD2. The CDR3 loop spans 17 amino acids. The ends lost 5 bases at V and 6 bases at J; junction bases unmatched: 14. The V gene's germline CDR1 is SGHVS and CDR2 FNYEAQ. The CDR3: CASSQTGGSGGLNEQFF. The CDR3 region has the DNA TGTGCCAGCAGCCAAACGGGGGGTAGCGGGGGACTCAATGAGCAGTTCTTC.

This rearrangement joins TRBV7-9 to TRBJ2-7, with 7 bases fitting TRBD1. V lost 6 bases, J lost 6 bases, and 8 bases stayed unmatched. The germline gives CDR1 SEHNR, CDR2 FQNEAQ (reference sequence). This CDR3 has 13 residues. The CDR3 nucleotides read TGTGCCAGCAGACTCACAGGGGTCCCCGAGCAGTACTTC. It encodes CASRLTGVPEQYF.

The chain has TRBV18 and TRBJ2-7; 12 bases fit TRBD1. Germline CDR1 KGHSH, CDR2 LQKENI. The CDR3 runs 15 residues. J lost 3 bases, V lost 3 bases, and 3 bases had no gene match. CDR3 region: CASSPGTGGIYEQYF. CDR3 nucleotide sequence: TGTGCCAGCTCACCTGGGACAGGGGGCATCTACGAGCAGTACTTC.

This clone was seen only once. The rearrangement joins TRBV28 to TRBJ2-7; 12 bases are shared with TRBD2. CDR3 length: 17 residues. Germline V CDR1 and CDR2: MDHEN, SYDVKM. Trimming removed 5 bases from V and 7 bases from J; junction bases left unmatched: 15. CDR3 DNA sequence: TGTGCCAGCAGTAGGTGGGATCTAGCGGGGGGGCCGGAGGAGCAGTACTTC. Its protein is CASSRWDLAGGPEEQYF.

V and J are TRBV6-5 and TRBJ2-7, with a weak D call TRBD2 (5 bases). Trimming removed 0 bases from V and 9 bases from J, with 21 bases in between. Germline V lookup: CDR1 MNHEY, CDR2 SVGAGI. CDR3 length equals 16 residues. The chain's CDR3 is CASSYSIDPGVGWQYF. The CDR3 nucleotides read TGTGCCAGCAGTTACTCGATAGACCCCGGGGTAGGGTGGCAGTACTTC.

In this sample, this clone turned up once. This CDR3 is CASNSGWLSNQPQHF. The CDR3 DNA reads as TGTGCCAGCAATTCCGGATGGCTCTCAAATCAGCCCCAGCATTTT. The V and J genes are TRBV2 and TRBJ1-5; D is unclear. Trimming removed 7 bases from V and 4 bases from J, with 17 bases in between. Looked up from germline, CDR1 is SNHLY and CDR2 is FYNNEI. The CDR3 covers 15 residues.

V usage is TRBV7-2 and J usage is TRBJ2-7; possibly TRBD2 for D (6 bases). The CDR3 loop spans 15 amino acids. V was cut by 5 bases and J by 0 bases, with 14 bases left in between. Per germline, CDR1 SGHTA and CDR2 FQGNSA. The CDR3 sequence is CASSTRPGDSYEQYF. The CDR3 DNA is TGTGCCAGCAGCACCCGACCGGGGGACTCCTACGAGCAGTACTTC.

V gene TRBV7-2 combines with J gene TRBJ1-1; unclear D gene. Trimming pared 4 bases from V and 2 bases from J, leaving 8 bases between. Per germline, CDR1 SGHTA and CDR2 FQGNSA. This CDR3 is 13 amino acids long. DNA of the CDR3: TGTGCCAGCAGCTCTGGGGAAAACACTGAAGCTTTCTTT. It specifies CASSSGENTEAFF.

In DNA, the CDR3 is TGTGCCAGCGGAATTCTGGGAGATACGCAGTATTTT. Translated: CASGILGDTQYF. The chain links TRBV2 to TRBJ2-3; D is unresolved. From germline, CDR1 is SNHLY and CDR2 FYNNEI. The CDR3 consists of 12 residues. V dropped 8 bases and J dropped 5 bases, with 11 bases sitting between them.

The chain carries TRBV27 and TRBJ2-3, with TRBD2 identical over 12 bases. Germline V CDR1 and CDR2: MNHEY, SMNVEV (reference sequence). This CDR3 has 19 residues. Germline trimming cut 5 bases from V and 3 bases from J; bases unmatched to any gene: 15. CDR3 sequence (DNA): TGTGCCAGCAGTACAGAGAGACTAGCGGGGGCCGGGGGGACAGATACGCAGTATTTT. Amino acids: CASSTERLAGAGGTDTQYF.

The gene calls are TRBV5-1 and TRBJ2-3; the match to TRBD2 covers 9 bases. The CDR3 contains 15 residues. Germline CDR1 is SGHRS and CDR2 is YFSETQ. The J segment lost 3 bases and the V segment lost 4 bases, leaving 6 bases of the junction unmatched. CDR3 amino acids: CASSIAGVGTDTQYF. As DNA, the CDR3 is TGCGCCAGCAGCATAGCGGGGGTCGGGACAGATACGCAGTATTTT.

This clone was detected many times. The CDR3 region is CASSLLSETRTF. CDR3 in DNA: TGTGCCAGCAGCTTATTGTCAGAGACGAGGACCTTC. The chain recombines TRBV7-8 with TRBJ1-2, with D uncertain. The CDR3 is made up of 12 amino acids. CDR1 and CDR2 from the germline V gene are SGHVS and FQNEAQ. Trimming took off 2 bases at V and 14 bases at J, with 15 bases between the two ends.

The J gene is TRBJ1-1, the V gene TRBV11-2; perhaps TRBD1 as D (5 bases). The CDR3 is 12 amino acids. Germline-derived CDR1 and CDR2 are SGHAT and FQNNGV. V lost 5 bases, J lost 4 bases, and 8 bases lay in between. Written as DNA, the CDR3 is TGTGCCAGCAGCCGGGGCGGCACTGAAGCTTTCTTT. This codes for CASSRGGTEAFF.

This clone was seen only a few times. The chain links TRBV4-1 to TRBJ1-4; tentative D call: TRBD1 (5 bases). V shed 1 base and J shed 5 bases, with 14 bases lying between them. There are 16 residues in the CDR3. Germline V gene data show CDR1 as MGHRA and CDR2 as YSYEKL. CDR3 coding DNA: TGCGCCAGCAGCCAAGTGGGGGGGACCCCAAATGAAAAACTGTTTTTT. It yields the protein CASSQVGGTPNEKLFF.

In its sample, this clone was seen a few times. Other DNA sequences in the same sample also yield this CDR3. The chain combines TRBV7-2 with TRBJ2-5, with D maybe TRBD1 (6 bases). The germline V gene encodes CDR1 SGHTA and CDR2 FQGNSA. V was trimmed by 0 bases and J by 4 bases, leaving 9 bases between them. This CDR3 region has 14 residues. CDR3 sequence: CASSLAARGETQYF. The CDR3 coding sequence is TGTGCCAGCAGCTTAGCAGCCAGGGGAGAGACCCAGTACTTC.

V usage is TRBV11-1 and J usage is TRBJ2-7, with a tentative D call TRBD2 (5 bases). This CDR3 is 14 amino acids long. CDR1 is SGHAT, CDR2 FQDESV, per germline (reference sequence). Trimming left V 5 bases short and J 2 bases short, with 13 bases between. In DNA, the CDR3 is TGTGCCAGCAGCAACCGGGAAACTACCTACGAGCAGTACTTC. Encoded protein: CASSNRETTYEQYF.

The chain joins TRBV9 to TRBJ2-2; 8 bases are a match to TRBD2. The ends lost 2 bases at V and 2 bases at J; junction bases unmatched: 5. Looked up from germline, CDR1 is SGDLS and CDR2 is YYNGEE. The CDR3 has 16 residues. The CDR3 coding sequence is TGTGCCAGCAGCGTCAGTGCGGGGGGCAACACCGGGGAGCTGTTTTTT. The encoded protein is CASSVSAGGNTGELFF.

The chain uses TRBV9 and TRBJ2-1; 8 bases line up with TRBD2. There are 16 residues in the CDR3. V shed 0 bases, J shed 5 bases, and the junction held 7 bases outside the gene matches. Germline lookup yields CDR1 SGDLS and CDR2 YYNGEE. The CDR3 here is CASSVEPGGPNNEQFF. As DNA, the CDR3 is TGTGCCAGCAGCGTAGAACCGGGGGGGCCCAACAATGAGCAGTTCTTC.

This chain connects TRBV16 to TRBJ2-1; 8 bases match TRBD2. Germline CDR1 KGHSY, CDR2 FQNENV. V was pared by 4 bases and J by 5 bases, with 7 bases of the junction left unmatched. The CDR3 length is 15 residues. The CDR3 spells CASSPSGLVDNEQFF. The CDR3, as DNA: TGTGCCAGCAGCCCATCGGGACTAGTGGACAATGAGCAGTTCTTC.

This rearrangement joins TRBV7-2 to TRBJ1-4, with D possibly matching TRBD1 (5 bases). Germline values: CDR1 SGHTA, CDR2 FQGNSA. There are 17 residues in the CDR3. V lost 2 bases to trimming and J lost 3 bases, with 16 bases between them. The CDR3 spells CASSLYGILGANEKLFF. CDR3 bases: TGTGCCAGCAGCTTATACGGGATACTGGGGGCTAATGAAAAACTGTTTTTT.

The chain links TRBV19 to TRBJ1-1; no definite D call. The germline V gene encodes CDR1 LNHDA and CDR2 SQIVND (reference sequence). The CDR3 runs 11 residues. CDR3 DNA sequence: TGTGGTACCCGACGTGGCACTGAAGCTTTCTTT. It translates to CGTRRGTEAFF.

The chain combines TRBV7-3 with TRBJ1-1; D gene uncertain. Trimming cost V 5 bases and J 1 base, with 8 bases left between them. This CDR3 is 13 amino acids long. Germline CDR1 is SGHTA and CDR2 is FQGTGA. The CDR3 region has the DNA TGTGCCAGCAGCGCACACCCGAACACTGAAGCTTTCTTT. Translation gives CASSAHPNTEAFF.

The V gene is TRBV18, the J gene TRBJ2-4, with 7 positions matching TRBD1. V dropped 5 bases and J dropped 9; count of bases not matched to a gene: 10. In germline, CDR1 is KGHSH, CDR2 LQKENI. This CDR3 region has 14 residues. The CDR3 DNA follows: TGTGCCAGCTCAGGCCAGACAGGGACGGGCATTCAGTACTTC. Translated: CASSGQTGTGIQYF.

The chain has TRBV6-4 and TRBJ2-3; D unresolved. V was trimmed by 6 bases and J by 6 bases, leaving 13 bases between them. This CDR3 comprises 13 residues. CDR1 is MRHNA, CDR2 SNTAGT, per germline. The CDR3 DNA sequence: TGTGCCAGCAGGGAGTGTCGACGGGATACGCAGTATTTT. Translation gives CASRECRRDTQYF.